These 24 T cell receptor beta chains came from one sample sequenced in a study of blood T cell repertoires in COVID-19. Sequencing used immunoSEQ multiplex PCR; TCRdb keeps in-frame clones, though not all of them. In the table there are around 200,000 clones, 83% of which are singletons. The sample consisted of peripheral blood. The source of these receptors is a woman aged 30 to 39 with COVID-19, enrolled during active disease.

The count of this clone is one. This rearrangement joins TRBV4-3 to TRBJ1-5, with a tentative D call TRBD1 (6 bases). V was trimmed by 0 bases and J by 3 bases, leaving 9 bases between them. In germline, CDR1 is LGHNA, CDR2 YSLEER. This CDR3 comprises 15 residues. The CDR3 sequence is CASSQENRVNQPQHF. The CDR3 bases are TGCGCCAGCAGCCAAGAAAACAGGGTCAATCAGCCCCAGCATTTT.

In this sample, this clone turned up once. This rearrangement joins TRBV10-3 to TRBJ1-1, with 9 positions matching TRBD1. The CDR3 contains 12 residues. CDR1 ENHRY and CDR2 SYGVKD come from the germline V gene. Trimming at V came to 11 bases and at J to 5 bases, leaving 6 bases not matched to a gene. CDR3 loop: CAARGQGTEAFF. The CDR3 bases are TGTGCCGCCCGAGGACAGGGGACTGAAGCTTTCTTT.

This chain uses TRBV14 with TRBJ2-7; no definite D call. The CDR3 has 13 residues. Trimming stripped 2 bases from V and 0 bases from J, with 5 bases between. CDR1 and CDR2 (germline): SGHDN, FVKESK. CDR3 coding DNA: TGTGCCAGCAGCCAAACTCTCTCCTACGAGCAGTACTTC. The encoded protein is CASSQTLSYEQYF.

The CDR3: CASSLVRQGEIGYTF. CDR3 coding DNA: TGTGCCAGCAGCTTAGTTCGGCAGGGGGAGATTGGCTACACCTTC. V is TRBV7-2 and J is TRBJ1-2, with 7 bases matching TRBD1. This CDR3 contains 15 residues. The germline V gene has CDR1 SGHTA and CDR2 FQGNSA. V was clipped by 1 base and J by 7 bases; unmatched bases: 9. Using reference TRBV7-2 and TRBJ1-2 for the parts outside the CDR3, the full variable domain is GAGVSQSPSNKVTEKGKDVELRCDPISGHTALYWYRQSLGQGLEFLIYFQGNSAPDKSGLPSDRFSAERTGGSVSTLTIQRTQQEDSAVYLCASSLVRQGEIGYTFGSGTRLTVV.

V gene TRBV3-1 (or the pseudogene TRBV3-2) combines with J gene TRBJ2-7; 15 positions agree with TRBD2. The CDR3 has 15 amino acids. Per the germline V gene, CDR1 is LGHDT and CDR2 is YNNKEL (reference sequence). V shed 4 bases, J shed 8 bases, and the junction held 6 bases outside the gene matches. The CDR3 sequence: CASSLGTSGRPKQYF. CDR3 bases: TGTGCCAGCAGCCTCGGGACTAGCGGGAGGCCAAAGCAGTACTTC.

The chain is built from TRBV6-2 or TRBV6-3 and TRBJ1-1; D might be TRBD1 (6 bases). The V end lost 6 bases, the J end lost 4 bases, and 12 bases lay between the germline ends. Germline V gene sequence: CDR1 MNHEY, CDR2 SVGEGT. The length of the CDR3 is 13 residues. CDR3 DNA sequence: TGTGCCAGCAGCCAGGGGAGGAGCACTGAAGCTTTCTTT. This gives the protein CASSQGRSTEAFF.

The chain recombines TRBV7-9 with TRBJ2-7; 8 bases match TRBD1. After removal of 5 bases from V and 3 bases from J, the junction contained 6 bases not matched to a gene. The CDR3 spans 14 residues. Germline V lookup: CDR1 SEHNR, CDR2 FQNEAQ (reference sequence). The CDR3 region has the DNA TGTGCCAGCAGCCTGGGACAGGCCAACTACGAGCAGTACTTC. Protein product: CASSLGQANYEQYF.

In its sample, this clone was seen once. The chain employs TRBV18 and TRBJ2-5, with 7 bases that match TRBD1. With V trimmed by 6 bases and J by 3 bases, 10 bases remained unmatched. The CDR3 length is 15 residues. The germline gives CDR1 KGHSH, CDR2 LQKENI. The CDR3, as DNA: TGTGCCAGCTCCCCAGGACAGGTTGGGGAAGAGACCCAGTACTTC. Protein: CASSPGQVGEETQYF.

This clone was detected only a few times. The genes are TRBV7-2 and TRBJ1-6, with a weak D call TRBD1 (5 bases). V lost 4 bases and J 10 bases, leaving 11 bases between the germline ends. From germline, CDR1 is SGHTA and CDR2 FQGNSA. The CDR3 runs 13 residues. This chain's CDR3 is CASSSRGVSPLHF. CDR3 coding DNA: TGTGCCAGCAGCTCTCGGGGGGTCTCACCCCTCCACTTT.

This rearrangement joins TRBV3-1 (or the pseudogene TRBV3-2) to TRBJ2-7; D uncertain. Trimming took off 5 bases at V and 5 bases at J, with 7 bases between the two ends. Germline assignment: CDR1 LGHDT and CDR2 YNNKEL (reference sequence). The CDR3 covers 11 residues. The CDR3 DNA reads TGTGCCAGCAGCTCTGCGAACGAGCAGTACTTC. Translated: CASSSANEQYF.

This clone was found once. The chain employs TRBV10-3 and TRBJ2-7; TRBD1 agrees at 11 bases. The length of the CDR3 is 15 residues. CDR1 is ENHRY, CDR2 SYGVKD, per germline. J was trimmed by 6 bases and V by 5 bases; bases with no gene match: 9. CDR3: CAISSSDRGLPEQYF. The CDR3 DNA sequence: TGTGCCATCAGTTCCTCGGACAGGGGGCTACCCGAGCAGTACTTC.

The chain employs TRBV9 and TRBJ2-5; 7 bases match TRBD2. The CDR3 runs 15 residues. Germline V gene sequence: CDR1 SGDLS, CDR2 YYNGEE. The V gene end was trimmed by 3 bases and the J gene end by 2 bases; junction bases not matched to a gene: 7. CDR3 DNA sequence: TGTGCCAGCAGCGCCCCCGGGACTACTCAAGAGACCCAGTACTTC. Its protein product is CASSAPGTTQETQYF.

The sample holds a few counts of this clone. The chain employs TRBV3-1 (or the pseudogene TRBV3-2) and TRBJ2-7; tentative D call: TRBD1 (5 bases). Germline CDR1 LGHDT, CDR2 YNNKEL (reference sequence). The V end lost 1 base, the J end lost 0 bases, and 10 bases lay between the germline ends. The CDR3 totals 15 residues. The DNA for the CDR3 is TGTGCCAGCAGCCAAGGGGGCCCCGGCTCCTACGAGCAGTACTTC. It translates to CASSQGGPGSYEQYF.

The chain has TRBV6-2 or TRBV6-3 and TRBJ2-2; D not certain. V dropped 3 bases and J dropped 9 bases, with 5 bases sitting between them. This CDR3 comprises 11 residues. The germline V gene has CDR1 MNHEY and CDR2 SVGEGT. The CDR3 DNA reads as TGTGCCAGCAGTTATAGCTGGGAGCTGTTTTTT. Protein sequence: CASSYSWELFF.

The chain uses TRBV30 and TRBJ1-2; 9 bases are shared with TRBD1. Germline loops: CDR1 GTSNPN, CDR2 SVGIG (reference sequence). The V and J ends lost 3 bases and 1 base, in that order; junction bases with no gene match: 12. CDR3 length equals 17 residues. CDR3 region: CAWRRDRVSMINYGYTF. CDR3 bases: TGTGCCTGGAGACGGGACAGGGTGTCAATGATTAACTATGGCTACACCTTC.

The J gene is TRBJ2-7, the V gene TRBV14; the D gene could be TRBD1 or TRBD2 (6 bases each). The germline V gene encodes CDR1 SGHDN and CDR2 FVKESK. There are 12 residues in the CDR3. Trimming took off 8 bases at V and 5 bases at J, with 13 bases between the two ends. The CDR3 here is CASGRGPDEQYF. For the CDR3, the DNA is TGTGCCAGCGGCCGGGGGCCGGACGAGCAGTACTTC.

The J gene is TRBJ2-3, the V gene TRBV6-1; D unclear. Per germline, CDR1 MNHNS and CDR2 SASEGT. This CDR3 contains 17 residues. Between the trimmed V and J ends, which lost 2 bases and 1 base, there was a span of 16 bases. CDR3 sequence (DNA): TGTGCCAGCAGTGAAACTTCCTCTTTCTCTCGCACAGATACGCAGTATTTT. Its translation: CASSETSSFSRTDTQYF.

The V gene is TRBV20-1, the J gene TRBJ2-7, with D unclear. Trimming removed 5 bases at V and 7 bases at J, with 12 bases between. Germline V gene lookup returns CDR1 DFQATT and CDR2 SNEGSKA (reference sequence). CDR3 length: 11 amino acids. The CDR3 region has the DNA TGCAGTGCTGCGCGGTCTGGGGAGCAGTACTTC. It specifies CSAARSGEQYF.

The chain links TRBV7-6 to TRBJ2-2; tentatively, D is TRBD1 (5 bases). Trimming took 6 bases from V and 7 from J, leaving 12 bases between them. This CDR3 contains 13 residues. CDR1 and CDR2 (germline): SGHVS, FNYEAQ. The CDR3 reads CASSTQASGELFF. CDR3 nucleotide sequence: TGTGCCAGCAGTACACAGGCTAGCGGGGAGCTGTTTTTT.

This sequence joins TRBV7-8 and TRBJ1-1; D is perhaps TRBD1 (6 bases). Germline V gene lookup returns CDR1 SGHVS and CDR2 FQNEAQ. The V end lost 5 bases, the J end lost 1 base, and 17 bases lay between the germline ends. This CDR3 spans 16 amino acids. Here the CDR3 DNA reads TGTGCCAGCAGCCTCAGTTACAGGGTATCGAACACTGAAGCTTTCTTT. The encoded protein is CASSLSYRVSNTEAFF.

V gene TRBV18 combines with J gene TRBJ2-2; 11 bases align to TRBD1. J gave up 4 bases and V 5 bases, and 6 bases lay outside the gene matches. The CDR3 is made up of 16 amino acids. Germline values: CDR1 KGHSH, CDR2 LQKENI. This chain's CDR3 is CASSTGQGAVTGELFF. The CDR3 nucleotides are TGTGCCAGCTCAACCGGACAGGGGGCGGTCACCGGGGAGCTGTTTTTT.

The chain has TRBV6-5 and TRBJ2-3, with D perhaps matching TRBD2 (6 bases). V dropped 6 bases and J dropped 5 bases, with 15 bases sitting between them. The CDR3 is 14 residues long. Germline V gene data show CDR1 as MNHEY and CDR2 as SVGAGI. CDR3 protein: CASSLGPGGDTQYF. Here the CDR3 DNA reads TGTGCCAGCAGCCTGGGACCCGGGGGAGATACGCAGTATTTT.

The chain links TRBV9 to TRBJ1-1, with D maybe TRBD1 (5 bases). There are 14 residues in the CDR3. The germline V gene encodes CDR1 SGDLS and CDR2 YYNGEE. The V end lost 0 bases, the J end lost 11 bases, and 17 bases lay between the germline ends. CDR3 in DNA: TGTGCCAGCAGCGTAGCTCTGGGGGAGGGAGATGCTTTCTTT. Residues: CASSVALGEGDAFF.

This chain joins TRBV4-3 and TRBJ1-2, with 8 bases fitting TRBD1. V lost 0 bases to trimming and J lost 10 bases; unmatched junction nucleotides: 7. CDR3 length: 14 residues. Germline V lookup: CDR1 LGHNA, CDR2 YSLEER. CDR3 amino acids: CASSQDYRTGFYTF. The CDR3 DNA follows: TGCGCCAGCAGCCAAGATTACAGGACAGGGTTCTACACCTTC.